This TCR beta chain was profiled in a study of blood T cell repertoires in COVID-19. Study context: COVID-19 samples collected from the United States, Italy and Spain covered acute and convalescent phases. T cells, B-cell-depleted T cells, or PBMCs supplied cDNA or gDNA.

Original processing notes: Reference gene primers were amplified, and this amplification served to estimate nucleated cell counts. Libraries were prepared by immunoSEQ multiplex PCR; TCRdb keeps only in-frame clonotypes and omits some of them. V and J calls and clone size are given by that table; D and trimming were obtained from the DNA. There are roughly 150,000 clones in the sample; around 91% occur only once, and roughly 15% lies in the top ten. CDR1 and CDR2 from the germline V gene are KGHSH and LQKENI. The V segment lost 2 bases and the J segment 1 base; nucleotides outside the gene matches: 7. The CDR3 has 16 amino acids.

The chain has TRBV18 and TRBJ2-7; TRBD1 matches 8 bases. Sample: peripheral blood. The sequence was collected from a woman aged 35 to 49 with acute or convalescent COVID-19. This chain's CDR3 is CASSPWGGQGSYEQYF. DNA for the CDR3: TGTGCCAGCTCACCATGGGGCGGACAGGGATCCTACGAGCAGTACTTC.